Listed here are 4 T cell receptor beta chains from one sample, sequenced in a study of blood T cells in healthy people across ages. A second about 7 to 11 cycle PCR used barcoded and J-beta primers. TCRdb itself ran the 5' RACE reads through MiXCR, one entry per CDR3 protein. Altogether roughly 800,000 distinct CDR3 sequences are present, 55% to 70% being singletons, with the ten largest covering about 20%. The specimen sequenced was blood. The receptors were gathered from a man aged 25 to 40 in good health.

The chain joins TRBV3-1 to TRBJ1-2, with D unresolved. The germline V and J ends were trimmed by 10 bases and 6 bases, with 6 bases remaining between them. Germline assignment: CDR1 LGHDT and CDR2 YNNKEL (reference sequence). The CDR3 sequence is 9 residues long. The CDR3, as DNA: TGTGCCACTGAGGATGGCTACACCTTC. Translation gives CATEDGYTF.

The chain joins TRBV10-3 to TRBJ2-7; D call uncertain. The J call is doubtful: the DNA matches TRBJ2-4 better. Per germline, CDR1 ENHRY and CDR2 SYGVKD. The length of the CDR3 is 14 residues. CDR3 region: CAISDQAGGGIQYF. For the CDR3, the DNA is TGTGCCATCAGTGATCAGGCAGGTGGCGGCATTCAGTACTTC.

V is TRBV13 and J is TRBJ2-7; D unresolved. The CDR3 has 13 amino acids. Trimming stripped 3 bases from V and 2 bases from J, with 8 bases between. The germline V gene has CDR1 PRHDT and CDR2 FYEKMQ (reference sequence). CDR3 amino acids: CASSFVHPYEQYF. The CDR3 DNA follows: TGTGCCAGCAGCTTCGTCCATCCCTACGAGCAGTACTTC.

This chain links TRBV7-2 with TRBJ2-7, with 7 nucleotides matching TRBD1. V trimming: 4 bases; J trimming: 3 bases; junction bases outside the gene matches: 12. Looked up from germline, CDR1 is SGHTA and CDR2 is FQGNSA. The CDR3 loop spans 16 amino acids. CDR3 sequence reads: CASSSEWGTEFYEQYF. The CDR3 coding sequence is TGTGCCAGCAGCTCGGAGTGGGGGACAGAGTTCTACGAGCAGTACTTC.